Below, one TCR beta chain is given with its context. Its antigen is unidentified. The J segment lost 2 bases and the V segment lost 6 bases, leaving 4 bases of the junction unmatched. Germline CDR1 SNHLY, CDR2 FYNNEI. CDR3 size: 14 residues. Treatment specified: 10-day PBMC culture with coronavirus spike peptide pools or control peptides (ViraFEST assay). This sample stems from a study of vaccination and CD4 T cells after COVID-19. The study sequenced cultured CD4+ T cell DNA using the Oncomine TCR Beta short-read assay. TCRdb independently ran MiXCR on the PCR reads; one entry per CDR3 protein. The sample records 10,000 to 15,000 distinct CDR3 sequences, more than 40% being singletons.

The source material was CD4+ T cells from blood, cultured in vitro. The chain combines TRBV2 with TRBJ2-7; 10 bases fit TRBD1. The sequence was collected from a human donor who had recovered from COVID-19. CDR3 residues: CASRPGQGTYEQYF. The DNA of the CDR3 is TGTGCCAGCAGACCGGGACAGGGGACCTACGAGCAGTACTTC.